This TCR beta chain was observed in a study of T cells in Graves' hyperthyroidism and ophthalmopathy (dated by TCRdb to about 2019). About the investigation overall: Peripheral blood samples were taken at initial diagnosis, before any treatment was given. To identify distinguishing TCR V-J signatures, a discovery cohort of about 100 patients was used, comprising some 45 with Graves' ophthalmopathy and around 60 with stable Graves' hyperthyroidism. An independent validation cohort of 18 to 20 hyperthyroidism patients and some 15 patients who later progressed to ophthalmopathy tested prospective prediction of ophthalmopathy. The 100 discovery patients were randomly split 7:3 into training and test sets. In addition, the study compared T-cell repertoires in thyroid tissue and in blood from roughly six Graves' hyperthyroidism patients. Following sampling, methimazole starting at 30 mg daily was given to hyperthyroidism patients, and high-dose intravenous methylprednisolone was given to ophthalmopathy patients. TCR Vbeta CDR3 sequencing of roughly 140 peripheral blood samples (more than 40 ophthalmopathy, roughly 72 hyperthyroidism and about 17 progressor patients) is reported in the paper. Here is what the overall study found, with its caveats: Most expanded thyroid clonotypes (frequency above 0.001) were also found in blood, which suggests that blood repertoires may mirror thyroid immune responses. During validation, the model predicted progression to ophthalmopathy a median of approximately six months ahead of onset, with 60% to 71% sensitivity and almost 75% specificity. No statistical method was used to set the sample size in advance, and investigators knew the group allocation. Ophthalmopathy was separated from stable hyperthyroidism by a 13 V-J signature model, with around 90% sensitivity and roughly 81% specificity obtained in cross-validation and 80%/75% obtained in testing.

In this sample, this clonotype turned up many times. This clone's antigen is unknown. One base away there is no much larger clone; base qualities are not given. The CDR1 and CDR2 encoded by the germline V gene (reference sequence) are LGHDT and YNNKEL. Spanning cysteine to phenylalanine, the CDR3 consists of 16 amino acids. The entry retains the CDR3 DNA only, 48 bases that are in frame from base 1. Germline trimming amounts to 1 base on V and 6 bases on J, with 4 as the count of junction bases outside the gene matches. Ophthalmopathy patients had moderately to severely active disease, with a Clinical Activity Score of 3 or more, a NOSPECS grade of 4 or more, and a disease duration of less than 3 months. Any patient with an uncontrolled infection, another autoimmune disease, pregnancy or lactation was excluded. Diagnoses were based on clinical symptoms, serum thyroxine and TRAb, thyroid ultrasound and orbital computed tomography. PBMCs were separated from approximately 10 ml of fresh peripheral blood using Ficoll-Paque density gradient centrifugation. Trizol reagent was used to extract total RNA, and RNA quality was then checked on an Agilent 2100 Bioanalyzer.

Amplification of TCR beta CDR3 regions was carried out from RNA transcripts. The TCR CDR3 was subjected to a first round of RT-PCR using the HTBI primer set and the Qiagen OneStep RT-PCR kit. A second multiplex PCR round built the libraries, followed by size selection and purification. Sequencing of the libraries was done on an Illumina HiSeq2000 using paired-end 100 bp reads. The authors' pipeline ran thus. SOAPnuke was used to process the raw data, removing reads that contained adapters or uncalled bases, had a mean Phred below 15, or lacked an exact match to the constant primer or identifier. COPE v1.2.5 was used to merge high-quality paired reads, and clonotypes were defined as unique nucleotide sequences. Clonotypes were aligned to IMGT TRBV, TRBD and TRBJ reference segments using MiTCR v1.1. Only V-J combinations with frequency above 0.0001, covering 99.2% of repertoires, were analysed. The TCS score was defined as F50 (clonal expansion) divided by E x V (chaos), with BLOSUM62-based TCRdist calculated between CDR3 peptides within each V-J. Welch's t-statistics and random forest reduced roughly 540 V-J features to about 13, which were used in a naive Bayes classifier (R e1071). TCRdb reworked the public reads: Q25 trimming with fastp, MiXCR clone assembly, productive beta chains retained. Each entry merges the rows of one CDR3 protein and shows their most common DNA and genes. Clone size and V and J calls follow TCRdb, not the original study. Present in this sample are around 600,000 distinct CDR3 sequences, more than 14% of which were seen just once. Jointly, the top ten make up under 15% of the sample.

Sequencing was done on a sample of blood. This clonotype originated in a woman in her forties or fifties with Graves' ophthalmopathy. The chain is made from TRBV3-1 and TRBJ2-5; TRBD2 matches 14 bases in the middle. This receptor carries the CDR3 CASSQGLAGGEKTQYF. The nucleotides read TGTGCCAGCAGCCAAGGACTAGCGGGAGGGGAAAAGACCCAGTACTTC.